These 8 T cell receptor beta chains share one sample of origin, sequenced in a study of CD8+ T cells in alopecia areata. After isolation, RNA underwent reverse transcription to generate cDNA as the sequencing template. Sequencing was performed with immunoSEQ multiplex PCR; in TCRdb, only in-frame clones are kept and a portion is missing. The table shows over 100,000 clones, with around 49% occurring only once. The starting material was CD8+ T cells sorted from blood, obtained at week 0. These TCRs come from a human donor with alopecia areata.

The genes are TRBV5-1 and TRBJ2-1; 8 bases match TRBD1. The CDR3 is 13 amino acids. CDR1 SGHRS and CDR2 YFSETQ come from the germline V gene. With V trimmed by 4 bases and J by 7 bases, 4 bases remained unmatched. This CDR3 is CASSPWDRNEQFF. The CDR3, as DNA: TGCGCCAGCAGCCCGTGGGACAGGAATGAGCAGTTCTTC.

The rearrangement uses TRBV9 and TRBJ2-2; D may be TRBD1 or TRBD2 (5 bases each). This CDR3 is built from 17 residues. Per germline, CDR1 SGDLS and CDR2 YYNGEE. The V gene lost 3 bases and the J gene lost 4 bases, with 19 bases spanning the gap. In DNA form, the CDR3 reads TGTGCCAGCAGCGCACGACCGGGACCGTCGGGCACCGGGGAGCTGTTTTTT. This gives the protein CASSARPGPSGTGELFF. Looking up the rest from reference TRBV9 and TRBJ2-2 gives the full variable domain: DSGVTQTPKHLITATGQRVTLRCSPRSGDLSVYWYQQSLDQGLQFLIQYYNGEERAKGNILERFSAQQFPDLHSELNLSSLELGDSALYFCASSARPGPSGTGELFFGEGSRLTVL.

This clone showed up just a few times. Other DNA sequences of this sample code for an identical CDR3. The rearrangement links TRBV14 to TRBJ2-1; the D is unclear. V was cut by 1 base and J by 0 bases, with 7 bases left in between. The CDR3 is made up of 15 amino acids. Germline values: CDR1 SGHDN, CDR2 FVKESK. The CDR3 DNA follows: TGTGCCAGCAGCCAAGGGTGGAGCTCCTACAATGAGCAGTTCTTC. It is translated as CASSQGWSSYNEQFF.

The rearrangement uses TRBV30 and TRBJ1-1; D is perhaps TRBD1 (5 bases). Trimming stripped 1 base from V and 5 bases from J, with 11 bases between. The CDR3 covers 13 residues. Germline values: CDR1 GTSNPN, CDR2 SVGIG (reference sequence). The CDR3 reads CAWSGNRGTEAFF. The CDR3 DNA follows: TGTGCCTGGAGTGGAAACCGGGGGACTGAAGCTTTCTTT.

This clone has just a few counts. V gene TRBV12-5 combines with J gene TRBJ2-2; D call uncertain. The ends were cut back, 5 bases at V and 3 bases at J, with 4 bases in the middle. There are 12 residues in the CDR3. Germline lookup yields CDR1 LGHNT and CDR2 FRNRAP. CDR3 residues: CASGADTGELFF. Here the CDR3 DNA reads TGTGCTAGTGGTGCCGACACCGGGGAGCTGTTTTTT.

This sequence joins TRBV11-2 and TRBJ2-3; D is ambiguous. V dropped 0 bases and J dropped 6 bases, with 4 bases sitting between them. The CDR3 length is 12 residues. Germline V gene sequence: CDR1 SGHAT, CDR2 FQNNGV. CDR3 residues: CASSLDRDTQYF. Written as DNA, the CDR3 is TGTGCCAGCAGCTTAGATCGGGATACGCAGTATTTT.

The chain uses TRBV5-1 and TRBJ2-5; D possibly corresponds to TRBD1 (6 bases). This CDR3 contains 14 residues. V lost 4 bases and J lost 6, with 16 bases in between. Per germline, CDR1 SGHRS and CDR2 YFSETQ. The CDR3 here is CASSLRQDSKTQYF. The DNA for the CDR3 is TGCGCCAGCAGCCTCCGACAGGATTCCAAGACCCAGTACTTC.

V gene TRBV7-9 combines with J gene TRBJ1-5, with D hard to call. Germline V lookup: CDR1 SEHNR, CDR2 FQNEAQ (reference sequence). The CDR3 runs to 13 residues. Trimming cost V 1 base and J 5 bases, with 6 bases left between them. CDR3 nucleotides: TGTGCCAGCAGCTTAGGCGGGGATCAGCCCCAGCATTTT. It specifies CASSLGGDQPQHF.